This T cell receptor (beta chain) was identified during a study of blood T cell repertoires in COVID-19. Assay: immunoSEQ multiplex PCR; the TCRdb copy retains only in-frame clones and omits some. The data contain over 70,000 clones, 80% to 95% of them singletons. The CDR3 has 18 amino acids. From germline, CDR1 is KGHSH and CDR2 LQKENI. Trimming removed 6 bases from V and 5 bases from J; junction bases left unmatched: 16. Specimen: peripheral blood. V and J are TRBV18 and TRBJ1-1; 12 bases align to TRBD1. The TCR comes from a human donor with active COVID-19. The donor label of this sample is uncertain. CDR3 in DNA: TGTGCCAGCTCGCCCCTCCGGGGGACAGGGGGCTATGGGACTGAAGCTTTCTTT. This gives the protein CASSPLRGTGGYGTEAFF.